Listed below are T cell receptor beta chains from one sample, sequenced in a study of blood T cell repertoires in COVID-19. Profiled with immunoSEQ multiplex PCR; TCRdb holds only in-frame clones, not every one. The sample shows over 200,000 clones, roughly 87% of them seen only once. The sample was peripheral blood. The receptors come from a man in his forties with active or convalescent COVID-19. CDR3s include the opening cysteine and the closing phenylalanine or tryptophan.

j_call v_call cdr3_length cdr3_aa
TRBJ1-1 TRBV28 14 CASCLLSMNTEAFF
TRBJ2-4 TRBV2 15 CASSVEGLAKNIQYF
TRBJ2-7 TRBV27 14 CASSGTSGPYEQYF
TRBJ2-1 TRBV3-1/TRBV3-2 21 CASSQEIIQGLAGVKMNEQFF
TRBJ2-4 TRBV2 16 CASSEDRAAAKNIQYF
TRBJ2-7 TRBV9 16 CASSVEASGSSYEQYF
TRBJ2-7 TRBV7-3 13 CASSLGLGNEQYF
TRBJ2-1 TRBV27 13 CASSSTAYNEQFF
TRBJ2-1 TRBV11-2 15 CASSSLAGGYNEQFF
TRBJ2-2 TRBV7-7 12 CASSPLTGELFF
TRBJ1-2 TRBV30 14 CAWSVLGGYYGYTF
TRBJ1-4 TRBV28 15 CASAIPGIMDEKLFF
TRBJ2-3 TRBV14 20 CASSQDELAGVSLGTDTQYF
TRBJ2-1 TRBV13 14 CASSGLSSYNEQFF
TRBJ2-3 TRBV11-2 18 CASSPSGLAGSSTDTQYF
TRBJ1-2 TRBV7-8 15 CASSLQGQGTYGYTF
TRBJ1-2 TRBV11-1 14 CASSSPQGNYGYTF
TRBJ1-6 TRBV3-1/TRBV3-2 13 CASSQGGGSPLHF
TRBJ1-5 TRBV5-5 15 CASSTGGYSNQPQHF
TRBJ1-2 TRBV6-5 12 CASSPLTNGYTF
TRBJ1-2 TRBV30 13 CAWSVMAGLGYTF
TRBJ1-4 TRBV2 15 CASSVIGATNEKLFF
TRBJ1-2 TRBV24-1 15 CATSDPRDLNYGYTF
TRBJ2-1 TRBV4-2 17 CASSQDLRGSSYNEQFF
TRBJ2-3 TRBV28 16 CASSLLIAGGPDTQYF
TRBJ1-1 TRBV10-3 11 CASQGGTEAFF
TRBJ2-7 TRBV14 15 CASSQVRDSLYEQYF